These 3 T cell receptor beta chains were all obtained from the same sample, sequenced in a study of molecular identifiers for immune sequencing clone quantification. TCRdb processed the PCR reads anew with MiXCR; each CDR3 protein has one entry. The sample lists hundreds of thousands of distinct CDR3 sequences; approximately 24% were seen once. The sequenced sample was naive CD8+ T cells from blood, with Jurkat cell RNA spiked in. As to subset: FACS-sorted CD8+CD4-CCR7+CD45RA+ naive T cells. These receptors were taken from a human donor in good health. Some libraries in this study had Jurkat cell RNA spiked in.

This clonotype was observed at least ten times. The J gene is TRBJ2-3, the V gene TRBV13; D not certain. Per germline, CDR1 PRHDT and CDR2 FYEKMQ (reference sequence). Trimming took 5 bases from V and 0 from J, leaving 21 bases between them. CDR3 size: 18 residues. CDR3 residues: CASSPSLVAVPSTDTQYF. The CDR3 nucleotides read TGTGCCAGCAGCCCTAGTCTTGTAGCCGTCCCTAGCACAGATACGCAGTATTTT.

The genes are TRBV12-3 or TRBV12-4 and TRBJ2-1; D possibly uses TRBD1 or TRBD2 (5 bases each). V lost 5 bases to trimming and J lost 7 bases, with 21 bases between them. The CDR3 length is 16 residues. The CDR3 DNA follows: TGTGCCAGCAGTCCCCCGGGGACCACACGGCTGAATGAGCAGTTCTTC. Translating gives CASSPPGTTRLNEQFF.

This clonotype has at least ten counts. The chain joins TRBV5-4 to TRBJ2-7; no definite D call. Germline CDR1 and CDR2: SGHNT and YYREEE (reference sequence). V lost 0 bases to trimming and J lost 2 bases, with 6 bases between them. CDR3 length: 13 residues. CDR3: CASSLDPPYEQYF. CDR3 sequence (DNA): TGTGCCAGCAGCTTGGACCCTCCCTACGAGCAGTACTTC.